A selection of T cell receptor beta chains follows, all from one sample in a study of blood T cell repertoires in COVID-19. The repertoire was sequenced with immunoSEQ multiplex PCR; TCRdb's copy has only in-frame clones and lacks some. The sample lists 65,000 to 75,000 clones; about 86% were seen once. Specimen: peripheral blood. The source of these receptors is a woman aged 55-69 years with acute or convalescent COVID-19. The CDR3 runs from the conserved cysteine through the conserved F or W. D genes are given only for firm matches. Only some rows state a clone size, as once, few, many or a class for expanded clones.

abundance: NA
v_gene: TRBV7-6
d_gene: NA
j_gene: TRBJ1-3
CDR3aa: CASSLAGGSSGNTIYF
CDR3nt: TGTGCCAGCAGCTTAGCGGGGGGTAGCTCTGGAAACACCATATATTTT

abundance: NA
v_gene: TRBV24-1
d_gene: TRBD1
j_gene: TRBJ2-1
CDR3aa: CATSDSGTGVDNEQFF
CDR3nt: TGTGCCACCAGTGATTCCGGGACAGGGGTCGACAATGAGCAGTTCTTC

abundance: NA
v_gene: TRBV2
d_gene: TRBD2
j_gene: TRBJ2-4
CDR3aa: CASSRLPPTGRGGIQYF
CDR3nt: TGTGCCAGCAGTCGGCTACCTCCCACGGGGCGGGGGGGCATTCAGTACTTC

abundance: few
v_gene: TRBV6-2/TRBV6-3
d_gene: TRBD2
j_gene: TRBJ2-7
CDR3aa: CASSYGGLAPYEQYF
CDR3nt: TGTGCCAGCAGTTACGGAGGACTAGCGCCCTACGAGCAGTACTTC

abundance: NA
v_gene: TRBV7-9
d_gene: TRBD1
j_gene: TRBJ1-6
CDR3aa: CASSLGGQVDSPLHF
CDR3nt: TGTGCCAGCAGCTTAGGCGGACAGGTGGATTCACCCCTCCACTTT

abundance: NA
v_gene: TRBV6-5
d_gene: NA
j_gene: TRBJ2-3
CDR3aa: CASVRSSTDTQYF
CDR3nt: TGTGCCAGCGTCCGGTCTAGCACAGATACGCAGTATTTT

abundance: once
v_gene: TRBV6-5
d_gene: TRBD1
j_gene: TRBJ1-2
CDR3aa: CASSRGQGRGYGYTF
CDR3nt: TGTGCCAGCAGTAGGGGACAGGGCCGCGGCTATGGCTACACCTTC

abundance: NA
v_gene: TRBV19
d_gene: TRBD2
j_gene: TRBJ2-3
CDR3aa: CASSIGGPGGTADTQYF
CDR3nt: TGTGCCAGTAGTATAGGGGGCCCGGGGGGTACGGCAGATACGCAGTATTTT

abundance: NA
v_gene: TRBV11-2
d_gene: NA
j_gene: TRBJ2-2
CDR3aa: CASSLGDRLRSELFF
CDR3nt: TGTGCCAGCAGCTTAGGTGACAGGCTTCGAAGCGAGCTGTTTTTT

abundance: NA
v_gene: TRBV18
d_gene: NA
j_gene: TRBJ1-3
CDR3aa: CASSPGQGRGTVGNTIYF
CDR3nt: TGTGCCAGCTCACCAGGCCAGGGGAGAGGGACCGTTGGAAACACCATATATTTT

abundance: NA
v_gene: TRBV20-1
d_gene: TRBD1
j_gene: TRBJ2-3
CDR3aa: CSVPDRDTQYF
CDR3nt: TGCAGTGTCCCGGACAGGGACACGCAGTATTTT

abundance: NA
v_gene: TRBV9
d_gene: NA
j_gene: TRBJ1-4
CDR3aa: CASSVSPGRDEKLFF
CDR3nt: TGTGCCAGCAGCGTCTCTCCAGGGCGTGACGAAAAACTGTTTTTT

abundance: NA
v_gene: TRBV4-1
d_gene: TRBD2
j_gene: TRBJ2-2
CDR3aa: CASSPPRLAGGVNTGELFF
CDR3nt: TGCGCCAGCAGCCCACCAAGACTAGCGGGGGGGGTAAACACCGGGGAGCTGTTTTTT

abundance: NA
v_gene: TRBV18
d_gene: NA
j_gene: TRBJ1-2
CDR3aa: CASSLGGARVGYTF
CDR3nt: TGTGCCAGCTCACTTGGGGGGGCGCGTGTTGGCTACACCTTC

abundance: few
v_gene: TRBV10-3
d_gene: TRBD1
j_gene: TRBJ1-4
CDR3aa: CAIGTGATNEKLFF
CDR3nt: TGTGCCATCGGGACAGGAGCAACTAATGAAAAACTGTTTTTT

abundance: few
v_gene: TRBV5-5
d_gene: NA
j_gene: TRBJ2-2
CDR3aa: CASSFLGGWNTGELFF
CDR3nt: TGTGCCAGCAGCTTCTTAGGGGGTTGGAACACCGGGGAGCTGTTTTTT

abundance: NA
v_gene: TRBV9
d_gene: TRBD2
j_gene: TRBJ2-7
CDR3aa: CASSVAGGDYEQYF
CDR3nt: TGTGCCAGCAGCGTAGCGGGAGGAGACTACGAGCAGTACTTC

abundance: NA
v_gene: TRBV7-2
d_gene: NA
j_gene: TRBJ1-5
CDR3aa: CASSLEGREPQHF
CDR3nt: TGTGCCAGCAGCTTAGAGGGGCGCGAGCCCCAGCATTTT

abundance: NA
v_gene: TRBV2
d_gene: NA
j_gene: TRBJ1-1
CDR3aa: CASSEFGRGANTEAFF
CDR3nt: TGTGCCAGCAGTGAATTCGGACGGGGGGCGAACACTGAAGCTTTCTTT

abundance: NA
v_gene: TRBV18
d_gene: TRBD1
j_gene: TRBJ1-1
CDR3aa: CASSPRTGNDPGAEAFF
CDR3nt: TGTGCCAGCTCGCCAAGGACAGGGAATGACCCTGGGGCTGAAGCTTTCTTT

abundance: NA
v_gene: TRBV7-3
d_gene: NA
j_gene: TRBJ1-3
CDR3aa: CASSLNPQGYAGNTIYF
CDR3nt: TGTGCCAGCAGCTTAAACCCTCAGGGCTACGCCGGAAACACCATATATTTT

abundance: NA
v_gene: TRBV6-5
d_gene: NA
j_gene: TRBJ1-6
CDR3aa: CASSSGQNNSPLHF
CDR3nt: TGTGCCAGCAGTTCAGGACAAAATAATTCACCCCTCCACTTT

abundance: NA
v_gene: TRBV9
d_gene: TRBD1
j_gene: TRBJ1-2
CDR3aa: CASSVGLTGDGYTF
CDR3nt: TGTGCCAGCAGCGTAGGACTGACAGGGGATGGCTACACCTTC

abundance: NA
v_gene: TRBV18
d_gene: NA
j_gene: TRBJ1-1
CDR3aa: CASSSSQETNTEAFF
CDR3nt: TGTGCCAGCTCCTCCTCGCAGGAAACGAACACTGAAGCTTTCTTT

abundance: NA
v_gene: TRBV7-9
d_gene: NA
j_gene: TRBJ1-1
CDR3aa: CASSLAGDTEAFF
CDR3nt: TGTGCCAGCAGCTTGGCAGGGGACACTGAAGCTTTCTTT

abundance: NA
v_gene: TRBV2
d_gene: NA
j_gene: TRBJ2-2
CDR3aa: CATKETEHRGELFF
CDR3nt: TGTGCCACCAAAGAAACAGAGCACCGCGGGGAGCTGTTTTTT

abundance: NA
v_gene: TRBV24-1
d_gene: TRBD1
j_gene: TRBJ1-5
CDR3aa: CATSDRGGSNQPQHF
CDR3nt: TGTGCCACCAGTGATCGAGGGGGCAGCAATCAGCCCCAGCATTTT

abundance: once
v_gene: TRBV10-1
d_gene: TRBD1
j_gene: TRBJ1-2
CDR3aa: CASSPSGQGYGYTF
CDR3nt: TGCGCCAGCAGCCCTAGCGGACAGGGCTACGGCTACACCTTC

abundance: NA
v_gene: TRBV6-5
d_gene: NA
j_gene: TRBJ1-2
CDR3aa: CASSYSTRINYGYTF
CDR3nt: TGTGCCAGCAGTTACTCAACCAGGATTAACTATGGCTACACCTTC

abundance: NA
v_gene: TRBV4-2
d_gene: NA
j_gene: TRBJ1-2
CDR3aa: CASSQPGGDGYTF
CDR3nt: TGTGCCAGCAGCCAACCGGGAGGAGATGGCTACACCTTC

abundance: NA
v_gene: TRBV5-6
d_gene: NA
j_gene: TRBJ2-3
CDR3aa: CASSLDLADTQYF
CDR3nt: TGTGCCAGCAGCTTGGACCTAGCAGATACGCAGTATTTT

abundance: NA
v_gene: TRBV7-2
d_gene: NA
j_gene: TRBJ2-2
CDR3aa: CASSLDSPGRLFF
CDR3nt: TGTGCCAGCAGCTTAGATTCGCCAGGGCGACTGTTTTTT

abundance: few
v_gene: TRBV10-3
d_gene: TRBD1
j_gene: TRBJ2-3
CDR3aa: CAISDSGTGTDTQYF
CDR3nt: TGTGCCATCAGTGATTCCGGGACAGGCACAGATACGCAGTATTTT

abundance: NA
v_gene: TRBV5-1
d_gene: NA
j_gene: TRBJ1-1
CDR3aa: CASSLRGTSEAFF
CDR3nt: TGCGCCAGCAGCTTGCGGGGGACTTCTGAAGCTTTCTTT

abundance: NA
v_gene: TRBV5-1
d_gene: NA
j_gene: TRBJ2-5
CDR3aa: CASSFPFDRPWGETQYF
CDR3nt: TGCGCCAGCAGCTTCCCCTTTGACAGGCCATGGGGGGAGACCCAGTACTTC

abundance: once
v_gene: TRBV24-1
d_gene: TRBD2
j_gene: TRBJ2-1
CDR3aa: CATSDPSTSDSYNEQFF
CDR3nt: TGTGCCACCAGTGATCCCTCAACTAGCGATTCTTACAATGAGCAGTTCTTC

abundance: NA
v_gene: TRBV11-2
d_gene: TRBD1
j_gene: TRBJ2-7
CDR3aa: CASSLVRDRSEQYF
CDR3nt: TGTGCCAGCAGCTTAGTTCGGGACAGGAGCGAGCAGTACTTC

abundance: NA
v_gene: TRBV19
d_gene: NA
j_gene: TRBJ2-1
CDR3aa: CASRDSRRGRNEQFF
CDR3nt: TGTGCCAGTAGAGATTCTCGGCGGGGCAGAAATGAGCAGTTCTTC

abundance: few
v_gene: TRBV12-3/TRBV12-4
d_gene: NA
j_gene: TRBJ1-1
CDR3aa: CASSLAGDTEAFF
CDR3nt: TGTGCCAGCAGTCTGGCGGGGGACACTGAAGCTTTCTTT

abundance: NA
v_gene: TRBV6-5
d_gene: TRBD2
j_gene: TRBJ2-1
CDR3aa: CASHVDRGVYNEQFF
CDR3nt: TGTGCCAGTCATGTCGACCGGGGGGTCTACAATGAGCAGTTCTTC

abundance: few
v_gene: TRBV5-4
d_gene: TRBD2
j_gene: TRBJ2-7
CDR3aa: CASSVRGGANYEQYF
CDR3nt: TGTGCCAGCAGCGTCCGCGGGGGGGCTAACTACGAGCAGTACTTC

abundance: NA
v_gene: TRBV27
d_gene: TRBD2
j_gene: TRBJ2-3
CDR3aa: CASSTLAGGPTDTQYF
CDR3nt: TGTGCCAGCAGTACACTAGCGGGGGGGCCTACAGATACGCAGTATTTT

abundance: NA
v_gene: TRBV9
d_gene: TRBD2
j_gene: TRBJ2-2
CDR3aa: CASSPLGTSGGINTGELFF
CDR3nt: TGTGCCAGCAGTCCACTGGGGACTAGCGGGGGGATTAACACCGGGGAGCTGTTTTTT

abundance: NA
v_gene: TRBV18
d_gene: TRBD1
j_gene: TRBJ1-1
CDR3aa: CASSPRDSFLNTEAFF
CDR3nt: TGTGCCAGCTCACCACGGGACAGCTTCCTGAACACTGAAGCTTTCTTT